This is a list of T cell receptor beta chains from one sample in a study of T cell changes during pregnancy in multiple sclerosis. Clones were read by immunoSEQ multiplex PCR, and TCRdb kept only the in-frame ones, dropping some. The table records roughly 76,000 clones, 85% to 95% of them present only once. Sequencing used CD4+ T cells from peripheral blood mononuclear cells, obtained after pregnancy. These receptor sequences come from a female donor with multiple sclerosis, enrolled in a pregnancy study. The CDR3 runs from the conserved cysteine through the conserved F or W. The D gene is left open where the match is weak. Clone size appears in some rows only: once, few, many, or a class for an expanded clone.

abundance,d_gene,v_gene,j_gene,CDR3aa,CDR3nt
-,-,TRBV29-1,TRBJ2-7,CSVVRTDYEQYF,TGCAGCGTTGTCCGGACTGATTACGAGCAGTACTTC
-,TRBD2,TRBV27,TRBJ2-3,CASRQLAGGSTDTQYF,TGTGCCAGCAGACAACTAGCGGGGGGGTCCACAGATACGCAGTATTTT
-,TRBD1,TRBV7-6,TRBJ2-3,CASSRGQGAGDTQYF,TGTGCCAGCAGCCGGGGACAGGGGGCAGGGGATACGCAGTATTTT
-,TRBD1,TRBV15,TRBJ2-5,CASGQGAEETQYF,TGTGCGTCAGGACAGGGGGCGGAGGAGACCCAGTACTTC
-,-,TRBV27,TRBJ2-1,CASSRQITYNEQFF,TGTGCCAGCAGTCGACAGATCACCTACAATGAGCAGTTCTTC
once,-,TRBV6-6,TRBJ1-5,CASSYMGASNQPQHF,TGTGCCAGCAGTTATATGGGGGCTAGCAATCAGCCCCAGCATTTT
-,-,TRBV7-9,TRBJ1-2,CASSLGQIYGYTF,TGTGCCAGCAGCTTAGGACAGATCTATGGCTACACCTTC
-,TRBD1,TRBV28,TRBJ1-5,CASSRVQGVGQPQHF,TGTGCCAGCAGTCGAGTACAGGGGGTAGGTCAGCCCCAGCATTTT
-,-,TRBV19,TRBJ1-2,CASSNDAGFDYGYTF,TGTGCCAGTAGTAACGACGCAGGGTTCGACTATGGCTACACCTTC
-,-,TRBV19,TRBJ2-3,CASAPGVGDTQYF,TGTGCCAGTGCCCCCGGGGTAGGAGATACGCAGTATTTT
-,TRBD1,TRBV7-9,TRBJ2-1,CASSRTGKGNEQFF,TGTGCCAGCAGCCGGACAGGAAAGGGCAATGAGCAGTTCTTC
-,TRBD2,TRBV28,TRBJ2-5,CASTLGLAGYQETQYF,TGTGCCAGCACCTTAGGACTAGCGGGCTACCAAGAGACCCAGTACTTC
-,TRBD1,TRBV7-2,TRBJ2-1,CASSFGTGSRNEQFF,TGTGCCAGCAGCTTTGGGACAGGGTCTCGCAATGAGCAGTTCTTC
-,TRBD1,TRBV27,TRBJ1-5,CANLDRGYELQPQHF,TGTGCCAACCTGGACAGGGGGTATGAGTTGCAGCCCCAGCATTTT
once,TRBD2,TRBV18,TRBJ2-1,CASSIGLAGVDEQFF,TGTGCCAGCTCAATCGGGCTAGCGGGAGTCGATGAGCAGTTCTTC
-,TRBD1,TRBV30,TRBJ2-2,CAWREWDRANTGELFF,TGTGCCTGGAGAGAATGGGACAGGGCGAACACCGGGGAGCTGTTTTTT
-,-,TRBV7-8,TRBJ2-1,CASSKLSSYNEQFF,TGTGCCAGCAGCAAATTGAGCTCCTACAATGAGCAGTTCTTC
once,-,TRBV29-1,TRBJ1-2,CSVEREGNYGYTF,TGCAGCGTTGAGAGGGAAGGAAACTATGGCTACACCTTC